This T cell receptor (beta chain) was found in a study of T cells in Graves' hyperthyroidism and ophthalmopathy (dated by TCRdb to between 2019 and 2020). As for the study more broadly: Peripheral blood was sampled at the time of initial diagnosis, prior to any treatment. A discovery cohort of about 96 patients, 43 with Graves' ophthalmopathy and approximately 57 with stable Graves' hyperthyroidism, was used to find distinguishing TCR V-J signatures. An independent validation cohort of fewer than 20 hyperthyroidism patients and 15 or so patients who later progressed to ophthalmopathy tested prospective prediction of ophthalmopathy. For training and testing, the roughly 97 patients in the discovery cohort were randomly divided in a 7:3 ratio. In more than 5 Graves' hyperthyroidism patients, the study also compared T-cell repertoires from thyroid tissue with T-cell repertoires from blood. After sampling, hyperthyroidism patients received methimazole starting at 30 mg daily, and ophthalmopathy patients received high-dose intravenous methylprednisolone. According to the paper, TCR Vbeta CDR3 sequencing was carried out on roughly 130 peripheral blood samples, which came from over 40 ophthalmopathy, fewer than 80 hyperthyroidism and some 17 progressor patients.

For this clonotype: What antigen it recognizes has not been identified. Per-base qualities were not stored, and no clone one base away is much larger.

The TCR beta CDR3 regions were amplified from the RNA transcripts. The first round of RT-PCR for the TCR CDR3 was performed with the HTBI primer set and the Qiagen OneStep RT-PCR kit. A second multiplex PCR round built the libraries, followed by size selection and purification. Sequencing of the libraries was done on an Illumina HiSeq2000 using paired-end 100 bp reads. The original methods were these. SOAPnuke was used to process the raw data, with reads discarded if the reads contained adapters or uncalled bases, had a mean Phred below 15, or lacked an exact constant-primer or identifier match. High-quality paired reads were merged with COPE v1.2.5, and unique nucleotide sequences were defined as clonotypes. MiTCR v1.1 was used to align clonotypes to the IMGT TRBV, TRBD and TRBJ reference segments. Only V-J combinations with frequency above 0.0001, covering about 99% of repertoires, were analysed. A TCS score was defined as the ratio of F50 (clonal expansion) to E x V (chaos), with BLOSUM62-based TCRdist applied between CDR3 peptides within each V-J. Welch's t-statistics and random forest reduced several hundred V-J features to 10 to 15, which were used in a naive Bayes classifier (R e1071). TCRdb cleaned the public reads at Q25 with fastp, built clones with MiXCR and kept in-frame beta chains. Rows are combined by CDR3 protein, so each entry shows the most common genes and DNA. Here the V and J calls rest on TCRdb's processing, not on the authors' analysis. The sample yields about 160,000 distinct CDR3 sequences; about 9.4% were counted once. The ten largest clones add up to roughly 23% of the sample.

Results and caveats for the whole study, not just this receptor: Most expanded thyroid clonotypes (frequency above 0.001) were also detected in blood, a finding suggesting that blood repertoires may reflect thyroid immune responses. In validation, the model predicted progression to ophthalmopathy with over 60% sensitivity and around 72% specificity, a median of about six months before onset. No statistical method was used to fix the sample size in advance, and group allocation was not hidden from the investigators. A model built on a 13 V-J signature distinguished ophthalmopathy from stable hyperthyroidism, reaching about 88% sensitivity and around 81% specificity in cross-validation and 80%/75% in testing.

Hyperthyroidism patients were aged 18 to 65 years and newly diagnosed, with disease duration of less than 2 months. Any patient with an uncontrolled infection, another autoimmune disease, pregnancy or lactation was excluded. Diagnoses were established on the basis of clinical symptoms, serum thyroxine and TRAb, thyroid ultrasound, and orbital computed tomography. For progressor patients, blood was drawn at the first diagnosis of hyperthyroidism, before any ophthalmopathy symptoms had appeared. Ficoll-Paque density gradient centrifugation was used to isolate PBMCs from 10 ml of fresh peripheral blood. Progressor patients were first diagnosed with Graves' hyperthyroidism and then developed ophthalmopathy during follow-up. Total RNA was extracted using Trizol reagent, and RNA quality was assessed on an Agilent 2100 Bioanalyzer. The sequencing sample was made of blood. The TCR originated in a woman between 18 and 29 years old with Graves' hyperthyroidism that later progressed to Graves' ophthalmopathy.

Here is the DNA: TGCGCCAGCAGCCAAGATCCAGGGCCCCAAGAGACCCAGTACTTC. The resulting protein is CASSQDPGPQETQYF. Rearrangement joined TRBV4-1 to TRBJ2-5; matching of 5 bases hints at TRBD1 as the D gene. The CDR3 measures 15 amino acids from cysteine to phenylalanine. The CDR3 DNA has 45 bases and is translated from base 1. At the junction V is shortened by 0 bases and J by 1 base, with 9 bases in between. The germline V gene sets CDR1 to MGHRA and CDR2 to YSYEKL.